A selection of T cell receptor beta chains follows, all from one sample in a study of blood T cell repertoires in COVID-19. Clones were read by immunoSEQ multiplex PCR, and TCRdb kept only the in-frame ones, dropping some. The sample includes over 200,000 clones, roughly 77% of them seen just once. Sequencing used peripheral blood. These receptors originate from a woman at least 80 years old with acute or convalescent COVID-19. CDR3s include the opening cysteine and the closing phenylalanine or tryptophan. Each record gives: V gene, clone size, J gene, D gene, CDR3 protein, CDR3 DNA. A D gene is named only where the DNA matches it firmly. Clone size is not always given. Where it is, it says once, few, many or a class for expanded clones.

>TRBV5-4|.|TRBJ2-1|TRBD1
CASSIRQGTYNEQFF
TGTGCCAGCAGCATCCGACAGGGAACCTACAATGAGCAGTTCTTC
>TRBV7-2|few|TRBJ1-5|TRBD1
CASSRSFGRGINQPQHF
TGTGCCAGCAGCAGGTCATTCGGCAGGGGGATCAATCAGCCCCAGCATTTT
>TRBV5-1|.|TRBJ1-2|TRBD1
CASSSRDRGSYGYTF
TGCGCCAGCAGCTCCCGGGACAGGGGATCCTATGGCTACACCTTC
>TRBV5-1|.|TRBJ1-6|.
CASSWGDAYNSPLHF
TGCGCCAGCAGCTGGGGGGACGCCTATAATTCACCCCTCCACTTT
>TRBV27|.|TRBJ1-1|.
CASIGQQAFF
TGTGCCAGCATAGGACAGCAAGCTTTCTTT
>TRBV19|few|TRBJ1-1|TRBD1
CASSKGGWTEAFF
TGTGCCAGTAGTAAAGGGGGCTGGACTGAAGCTTTCTTT
>TRBV6-6|.|TRBJ2-7|.
CASSYQQGSYEQYF
TGTGCCAGCAGTTACCAGCAGGGGAGCTACGAGCAGTACTTC
>TRBV5-1|.|TRBJ1-5|TRBD1
CASSPPTGGGSNQPQHF
TGCGCCAGCAGCCCGCCGACAGGGGGAGGTAGCAATCAGCCCCAGCATTTT
>TRBV19|.|TRBJ1-4|.
CASSIGRTLGEKLFF
TGTGCCAGTAGTATAGGAAGGACTCTAGGCGAAAAACTGTTTTTT
>TRBV2|few|TRBJ1-5|TRBD1
CASSLDRGNQPQHF
TGTGCCAGCAGTCTCGACAGGGGCAATCAGCCCCAGCATTTT
>TRBV6-6|once|TRBJ2-3|.
CATRDSSTDTQYF
TGTGCCACCCGGGACTCTAGCACAGATACGCAGTATTTT
>TRBV2|.|TRBJ2-5|TRBD2
CASRPAGGQETQYF
TGTGCCAGCAGACCCGCGGGGGGCCAAGAGACCCAGTACTTC
>TRBV3-1/TRBV3-2|.|TRBJ2-1|TRBD2
CASSQPRGVYNEQFF
TGTGCCAGCAGCCAACCGCGGGGGGTCTACAATGAGCAGTTCTTC
>TRBV24-1|few|TRBJ1-5|.
CATSDSGSSQPQHF
TGTGCCACCAGTGACTCAGGGTCCAGTCAGCCCCAGCATTTT
>TRBV18|.|TRBJ2-2|.
CASSRTGNTGELFF
TGTGCCAGCTCACGGACTGGGAACACCGGGGAGCTGTTTTTT
>TRBV10-1|.|TRBJ2-6|TRBD1
CARDRDSFSGANVLTF
TGCGCCAGAGACAGGGATTCTTTCTCTGGGGCCAACGTCCTGACTTTC
>TRBV3-1/TRBV3-2|.|TRBJ2-2|TRBD1
CASSPWDRGKTGELFF
TGTGCCAGCAGCCCGTGGGACAGGGGCAAAACCGGGGAGCTGTTTTTT
>TRBV5-6|.|TRBJ1-1|.
CASSFGRSGVAFF
TGTGCCAGCAGCTTTGGCCGATCAGGTGTAGCTTTCTTT
>TRBV5-4|.|TRBJ2-7|TRBD1
CASSLIGQGYASFTYEQYF
TGTGCCAGCAGCTTGATCGGACAGGGCTATGCGTCTTTCACCTACGAGCAGTACTTC
>TRBV3-1/TRBV3-2|.|TRBJ1-1|.
CASSQGSKAFF
TGTGCCAGCAGCCAAGGTTCAAAAGCTTTCTTT
>TRBV15|.|TRBJ1-5|TRBD1
CATSRGDRGNNQPQHF
TGTGCCACCAGCAGAGGGGACAGGGGTAACAATCAGCCCCAGCATTTT
>TRBV7-9|.|TRBJ1-4|.
CASSLAEVTNEKLFF
TGTGCCAGCAGCTTAGCGGAGGTGACTAATGAAAAACTGTTTTTT
>TRBV27|.|TRBJ2-7|.
CASRRTGTYEQYF
TGTGCCAGCAGAAGGACTGGGACCTACGAGCAGTACTTC
>TRBV11-3|.|TRBJ2-2|.
CASSLSYNTGELFF
TGTGCCAGCAGCTTATCCTACAACACCGGGGAGCTGTTTTTT